The next 17 T cell receptor beta chains were all read from a single sample in a study of PD-1 blockade in classical Hodgkin lymphoma. Here immunoSEQ multiplex PCR was the method, and the copy in TCRdb shows in-frame clones only, minus some. The sample includes about 93,000 clones, roughly 78% of them seen just once. The time point: cycle 4 day 1 (C4D1), after 5 to 7 weeks of nivolumab. Each patient's relapse followed autologous stem cell transplantation, and brentuximab vedotin exposure varied. The sample here was peripheral blood mononuclear cells (PBMCs), taken before the fourth cycle of nivolumab. The receptors here all came from a human donor with classical Hodgkin lymphoma.

The rearrangement links TRBV7-9 to TRBJ2-3, with unresolved D. CDR3 size: 15 residues. Germline V lookup: CDR1 SEHNR, CDR2 FQNEAQ (reference sequence). Trimming took 1 base from V and 3 from J, leaving 11 bases between them. The CDR3 DNA reads TGTGCCAGCAGCTTAGATATGGGCTTTACAGATACGCAGTATTTT. Protein product: CASSLDMGFTDTQYF.

CDR3 amino acids: CAISPTGDIQYF. DNA for the CDR3: TGTGCCATCAGTCCTACAGGGGACATTCAGTACTTC. The chain links TRBV10-3 to TRBJ2-4, with 7 bases identical to TRBD1. V gave up 5 bases and J gave up 8 bases; unmatched junction bases: 3. Germline lookup yields CDR1 ENHRY and CDR2 SYGVKD. There are 12 residues in the CDR3.

J is TRBJ2-5 and V is TRBV30; the D is unclear. This CDR3 is 13 amino acids long. The germline gives CDR1 GTSNPN, CDR2 SVGIG (reference sequence). V lost 1 base, J lost 6 bases, and 12 bases lay in between. The CDR3 DNA sequence: TGTGCCTGGAGTGAAGTCGGGTGGAAGACCCAGTACTTC. Protein product: CAWSEVGWKTQYF.

This clone was found a few times. V usage is TRBV5-4 and J usage is TRBJ2-1, with D perhaps TRBD1 (6 bases). The ends were cut back, 2 bases at V and 0 bases at J, with 9 bases in the middle. This CDR3 has 15 amino acids. Germline V CDR1 and CDR2: SGHNT, YYREEE (reference sequence). In DNA, the CDR3 is TGTGCCAGCAGCTTAGGGGGAATCTCCTACAATGAGCAGTTCTTC. Protein product: CASSLGGISYNEQFF. The full variable domain, rest sourced from reference TRBV5-4 and TRBJ2-1, is ETGVTQSPTHLIKTRGQQVTLRCSSQSGHNTVSWYQQALGQGPQFIFQYYREEENGRGNFPPRFSGLQFPNYSSELNVNALELDDSALYLCASSLGGISYNEQFFGPGTRLTVL.

Concerning this clone itself: The same CDR3 arises from other DNA sequences in this sample as well. The chain is built from TRBV9 and TRBJ2-2, with unresolved D. The CDR3 runs to 15 residues. V gave up 0 bases and J gave up 1 base, with 7 bases separating them. Germline CDR1 is SGDLS and CDR2 is YYNGEE. CDR3: CASSVGAGNTGELFF. The CDR3 DNA reads as TGTGCCAGCAGCGTAGGGGCAGGGAACACCGGGGAGCTGTTTTTT. Combining the CDR3 with reference TRBV9 and TRBJ2-2 gives the whole variable domain DSGVTQTPKHLITATGQRVTLRCSPRSGDLSVYWYQQSLDQGLQFLIQYYNGEERAKGNILERFSAQQFPDLHSELNLSSLELGDSALYFCASSVGAGNTGELFFGEGSRLTVL.

J is TRBJ1-2 and V is TRBV18, with TRBD1 as a possible D gene (6 bases). The ends were cut back, 3 bases at V and 1 base at J, with 18 bases in the middle. There are 17 residues in the CDR3. The germline V gene has CDR1 KGHSH and CDR2 LQKENI. Here the CDR3 DNA reads TGTGCCAGCTCACCCCAACTGGACAGTCACAGTAACTATGGCTACACCTTC. It specifies CASSPQLDSHSNYGYTF. Based on the CDR3 plus reference TRBV18 and TRBJ1-2, the full variable domain is NAGVMQNPRHLVRRRGQEARLRCSPMKGHSHVYWYRQLPEEGLKFMVYLQKENIIDESGMPKERFSAEFPKEGPSILRIQQVVRGDSAAYFCASSPQLDSHSNYGYTFGSGTRLTVV.

The J gene is TRBJ2-7, the V gene TRBV6-1, with 8 positions matching TRBD2. Germline lookup yields CDR1 MNHNS and CDR2 SASEGT. The CDR3 covers 18 residues. Unmatched junction bases numbered 17, after V lost 4 bases and J lost 3 bases. The DNA of the CDR3 is TGTGCCAGCAGTGTTGGAGTCGGGAGGGCCGGGCAAGGCTACGAGCAGTACTTC. It translates to CASSVGVGRAGQGYEQYF.

The genes are TRBV6-5 and TRBJ1-5; D uncertain. V lost 5 bases to trimming and J lost 3 bases, with 8 bases between them. The CDR3 runs to 13 residues. Germline CDR1 is MNHEY and CDR2 is SVGAGI. CDR3 residues: CASSRWTNQPQHF. CDR3 coding DNA: TGTGCCAGCAGTCGTTGGACCAATCAGCCCCAGCATTTT.

The genes are TRBV6-5 and TRBJ2-7; D tentatively fits TRBD1 or TRBD2 (5 bases each). In germline, CDR1 is MNHEY, CDR2 SVGAGI. V was pared by 6 bases and J by 1 base, with 16 bases between. This CDR3 comprises 15 residues. This CDR3 reads CASRGTRDRSYEQYF. CDR3 bases: TGTGCCAGCAGAGGGACCCGGGACCGATCCTACGAGCAGTACTTC.

This clone was observed a handful of times. The CDR3 DNA sequence: TGTGCCAGCAGTTGGGGGTCCAATCAGCCCCAGCATTTT. Translating gives CASSWGSNQPQHF. The rearrangement joins TRBV6-6 to TRBJ1-5; D is perhaps TRBD1 (5 bases). This CDR3 is 13 amino acids long. V was clipped by 4 bases and J by 3 bases, with 7 bases between them. The germline V gene has CDR1 MNHNY and CDR2 SVGAGI (reference sequence).

The chain has TRBV19 and TRBJ2-1; 7 bases align to TRBD1. The CDR3 length is 14 residues. Germline V gives CDR1 LNHDA, CDR2 SQIVND (reference sequence). V was pared by 4 bases and J by 9 bases, with 9 bases of the junction left unmatched. As DNA, the CDR3 is TGTGCCAGTAGTAGGCGAGACAGGGCTTTTGAGCAGTTCTTC. It is translated as CASSRRDRAFEQFF.

This clone has only a few counts. V is TRBV5-4 and J is TRBJ1-5; D not certain. The germline V gene encodes CDR1 SGHNT and CDR2 YYREEE (reference sequence). The V end lost 4 bases, the J end lost 7 bases, and 9 bases lay between the germline ends. There are 12 residues in the CDR3. The CDR3: CASSAPGQPQHF. The CDR3 DNA reads as TGTGCCAGCAGCGCCCCTGGGCAGCCCCAGCATTTT. Based on the CDR3 plus reference TRBV5-4 and TRBJ1-5, the full variable domain is ETGVTQSPTHLIKTRGQQVTLRCSSQSGHNTVSWYQQALGQGPQFIFQYYREEENGRGNFPPRFSGLQFPNYSSELNVNALELDDSALYLCASSAPGQPQHFGDGTRLSIL.

V and J are TRBV2 and TRBJ1-1; no firm D call. Germline assignment: CDR1 SNHLY and CDR2 FYNNEI. V was cut by 7 bases and J by 0 bases, with 9 bases left in between. The CDR3 runs to 13 residues. CDR3 coding DNA: TGTGCCAGCATCTATGAGGTGAACACTGAAGCTTTCTTT. As protein: CASIYEVNTEAFF.

This rearrangement joins TRBV5-5 to TRBJ1-2, with a weak D call TRBD1 (5 bases). The CDR3 loop spans 13 amino acids. CDR1 and CDR2 from the germline V gene are SGHKS and YYEKEE (reference sequence). Trimming removed 3 bases from V and 6 bases from J, with 12 bases in between. The CDR3 coding sequence is TGTGCCAGCAGCTGGGCGGGGACGGATGGCTACACCTTC. Its protein product is CASSWAGTDGYTF.

The CDR3 reads CASGDRGFFTSGNTIYF. CDR3 in DNA: TGTGCCAGCGGCGACAGGGGGTTCTTTACCTCTGGAAACACCATATATTTT. The chain is built from TRBV7-9 and TRBJ1-3; 9 bases map to TRBD1. The CDR3 covers 17 residues. The V gene end was trimmed by 8 bases and the J gene end by 0 bases; junction bases not matched to a gene: 11. From germline, CDR1 is SEHNR and CDR2 FQNEAQ (reference sequence).

The gene calls are TRBV7-9 and TRBJ2-7, with 8 nucleotides matching TRBD1. V lost 2 bases, J lost 8 bases, and 8 bases stayed unmatched. The CDR3 totals 14 residues. Germline V lookup: CDR1 SEHNR, CDR2 FQNEAQ (reference sequence). CDR3 loop: CASSLLFRQGQQYF. DNA for the CDR3: TGTGCCAGCAGCTTACTATTTCGACAGGGGCAGCAGTACTTC.

The chain carries TRBV6-5 and TRBJ1-5; D ambiguous. Germline V lookup: CDR1 MNHEY, CDR2 SVGAGI. This CDR3 spans 14 amino acids. V was pared by 5 bases and J by 0 bases, with 8 bases between. DNA for the CDR3: TGTGCCAGCAGTCCGCGGGATAGCAATCAGCCCCAGCATTTT. Its protein is CASSPRDSNQPQHF.